These 21 T cell receptor beta chains were sequenced from one sample in a study of blood T cell repertoires in COVID-19. Repertoires were generated with immunoSEQ multiplex PCR, while TCRdb's copy carries only in-frame clones and drops some. The repertoire has some 48,000 clones, more than 75% of them found once; the top ten carry under 6%. The sample was PBMCs or T cells enriched from blood (not recorded which). The receptor set was obtained from a woman in her forties or fifties with acute COVID-19.

The CDR3 protein is CASSPNRGSEKLFF. The CDR3 DNA sequence: TGTGCCAGCTCACCAAACAGGGGGAGTGAAAAACTGTTTTTT. The V gene is TRBV18, the J gene TRBJ1-4; 8 nucleotides align to TRBD1. V trimming: 2 bases; J trimming: 7 bases; junction bases outside the gene matches: 3. This CDR3 is 14 amino acids long. CDR1 is KGHSH and CDR2 is LQKENI in the germline V gene. Variable domain in full (rest from reference TRBV18 and TRBJ1-4): NAGVMQNPRHLVRRRGQEARLRCSPMKGHSHVYWYRQLPEEGLKFMVYLQKENIIDESGMPKERFSAEFPKEGPSILRIQQVVRGDSAAYFCASSPNRGSEKLFFGSGTQLSVL.

V and J are TRBV30 and TRBJ1-6; TRBD1 aligns across 7 bases. The CDR3 spans 17 residues. V trimming: 0 bases; J trimming: 9 bases; junction bases outside the gene matches: 14. CDR1 GTSNPN and CDR2 SVGIG come from the germline V gene (reference sequence). The CDR3 reads CAWSVRFRTGGASPLHF. CDR3 DNA: TGTGCCTGGAGTGTAAGGTTCAGGACAGGCGGTGCTTCACCCCTCCACTTT. The full variable domain, in which reference TRBV30 and TRBJ1-6 provide the parts outside the CDR3, is SQTIHQWPATLVQPVGSPLSLECTVEGTSNPNLYWYRQAAGRGLQLLFYSVGIGQISSEVPQNLSASRPQDRQFILSSKKLLLSDSGFYLCAWSVRFRTGGASPLHFGNGTRLTVT.

The rearrangement uses TRBV5-1 and TRBJ2-7; TRBD2 might be the D (6 bases). Germline CDR1 SGHRS, CDR2 YFSETQ. CDR3 size: 15 residues. The V end was cut by 0 bases, the J end by 6 bases, with 16 bases between. For the CDR3, the DNA is TGCGCCAGCAGCTTGGGGGACGGGGGTTTGCGCGAGCAGTACTTC. Translating it yields CASSLGDGGLREQYF.

The gene calls are TRBV13 and TRBJ1-3; 9 nucleotides match TRBD1. Looked up from germline, CDR1 is PRHDT and CDR2 is FYEKMQ (reference sequence). Trimming cost V 2 bases and J 4 bases; bases outside gene matches: 0. The CDR3 has 14 residues. CDR3: CASSLTGGGNTIYF. CDR3 DNA: TGTGCCAGCAGCTTAACAGGGGGCGGAAACACCATATATTTT.

The rearrangement uses TRBV2 and TRBJ2-3, with 7 bases matching TRBD1. Germline V gene sequence: CDR1 SNHLY, CDR2 FYNNEI. The CDR3 covers 15 residues. The ends lost 5 bases at V and 3 bases at J; junction bases unmatched: 8. The CDR3 region has the DNA TGTGCCAGCAGTATACAGGGGAGTGGAACAGATACGCAGTATTTT. Protein sequence: CASSIQGSGTDTQYF. The whole variable domain, remainder taken from reference TRBV2 and TRBJ2-3, is EPEVTQTPSHQVTQMGQEVILRCVPISNHLYFYWYRQILGQKVEFLVSFYNNEISEKSEIFDDQFSVERPDGSNFTLKIRSTKLEDSAMYFCASSIQGSGTDTQYFGPGTRLTVL.

The CDR3 loop is CASSSGTGATYEQYF. The CDR3 DNA is TGCGCCAGCAGCTCTGGGACAGGGGCCACCTACGAGCAGTACTTC. The chain uses TRBV5-1 and TRBJ2-7, with 10 bases fitting TRBD1. Germline-derived CDR1 and CDR2 are SGHRS and YFSETQ. The CDR3 consists of 15 residues. Losses at the gene ends were 3 bases for V and 2 bases for J; bases not matched to a gene: 5.

This clone was detected only a few times. The chain is built from TRBV30 and TRBJ2-7; 7 bases are shared with TRBD1. Germline V gene sequence: CDR1 GTSNPN, CDR2 SVGIG (reference sequence). V was pared by 6 bases and J by 6 bases, with 5 bases of the junction left unmatched. The CDR3 extends over 11 amino acids. The chain's CDR3 is CACDREIEQYF. The CDR3 DNA is TGTGCCTGTGACAGGGAGATCGAGCAGTACTTC. Complete variable domain (other parts from reference TRBV30 and TRBJ2-7): SQTIHQWPATLVQPVGSPLSLECTVEGTSNPNLYWYRQAAGRGLQLLFYSVGIGQISSEVPQNLSASRPQDRQFILSSKKLLLSDSGFYLCACDREIEQYFGPGTRLTVT.

This clone was counted once. The chain links TRBV5-1 to TRBJ1-2; 7 bases are a match to TRBD1. The CDR3 has 14 amino acids. The V and J ends lost 4 bases and 4 bases, in that order; junction bases with no gene match: 7. Germline loops: CDR1 SGHRS, CDR2 YFSETQ. The CDR3 DNA reads as TGCGCCAGCAGCGGTACACAGGGGCTCTATGGCTACACCTTC. It encodes CASSGTQGLYGYTF.

In nucleotides, the CDR3 is TGTGCCAGCAGTGAAGGACAGGGGGCGCAAGCTTTCTTT. This codes for CASSEGQGAQAFF. The V gene is TRBV2, the J gene TRBJ1-1, with 10 bases fitting TRBD1. Unmatched junction bases numbered 2, after V lost 1 base and J lost 9 bases. CDR3 length: 13 amino acids. The germline V gene encodes CDR1 SNHLY and CDR2 FYNNEI. Together with reference TRBV2 and TRBJ1-1, the CDR3 gives the full variable domain: EPEVTQTPSHQVTQMGQEVILRCVPISNHLYFYWYRQILGQKVEFLVSFYNNEISEKSEIFDDQFSVERPDGSNFTLKIRSTKLEDSAMYFCASSEGQGAQAFFGQGTRLTVV.

The chain is built from TRBV13 and TRBJ1-5; 10 positions match TRBD1. Germline V gene data show CDR1 as PRHDT and CDR2 as FYEKMQ (reference sequence). The CDR3 consists of 16 residues. V was pared by 5 bases and J by 1 base, with 5 bases of the junction left unmatched. This CDR3 is CASSPDRGGSNQPQHF. The CDR3 nucleotides are TGTGCCAGCAGCCCGGACAGGGGGGGAAGCAATCAGCCCCAGCATTTT.

The V call is TRBV2, the J call TRBJ1-1; 9 nucleotides align to TRBD1. Germline CDR1 and CDR2: SNHLY and FYNNEI. V lost 6 bases to trimming and J lost 11 bases; unmatched junction nucleotides: 10. There are 13 residues in the CDR3. The DNA for the CDR3 is TGTGCCAGCAGGGGACAGGGAACTCCTGTGGCTTTCTTT. It encodes CASRGQGTPVAFF.

In its sample, this clone was seen a few times. The CDR3 nucleotides are TGTGCCAGCAGCTTAGATCCCAGTGACTATTCACCCCTCCACTTT. Its protein product is CASSLDPSDYSPLHF. This rearrangement joins TRBV7-2 to TRBJ1-6; no clear D. The CDR3 loop spans 15 amino acids. Trimming stripped 1 base from V and 8 bases from J, with 12 bases between. Germline values: CDR1 SGHTA, CDR2 FQGNSA.

This clone was seen just once. CDR3 in DNA: TGTGCCAGCAGCAAAACAGGAGTCTATGGCTACACCTTC. It specifies CASSKTGVYGYTF. The genes are TRBV21-1 and TRBJ1-2; the table gives TRBD1 as D, unverified against the DNA. TRBV21-1 counts as a pseudogene. The CDR3 is made up of 13 amino acids.

The CDR3 loop is CASSSGPGRISNQPQHF. CDR3 DNA: TGTGCCAGCAGCTCCGGACCGGGGAGGATAAGCAATCAGCCCCAGCATTTT. The V and J genes are TRBV5-8 and TRBJ1-5; D call uncertain. The CDR3 extends over 17 amino acids. Germline-derived CDR1 and CDR2 are SGHTS and YDEGEE. V was clipped by 3 bases and J by 1 base, with 17 bases between them. Together with reference TRBV5-8 and TRBJ1-5, the CDR3 gives the full variable domain: EAGVTQSPTHLIKTRGQQATLRCSPISGHTSVYWYQQALGLGLQFLLWYDEGEERNRGNFPPRFSGRQFPNYSSELNVNALELEDSALYLCASSSGPGRISNQPQHFGDGTRLSIL.

This clone occurred a few times. The rearrangement links TRBV30 to TRBJ1-2; the match to TRBD1 covers 9 bases. Germline values: CDR1 GTSNPN, CDR2 SVGIG (reference sequence). The CDR3 covers 13 residues. The V segment lost 2 bases and the J segment 5 bases; nucleotides outside the gene matches: 3. CDR3 in DNA: TGTGCCTGGAGTCTCGGACAGGGGTATGGCTACACCTTC. Translating it yields CAWSLGQGYGYTF. The full variable domain, in which reference TRBV30 and TRBJ1-2 provide the parts outside the CDR3, is SQTIHQWPATLVQPVGSPLSLECTVEGTSNPNLYWYRQAAGRGLQLLFYSVGIGQISSEVPQNLSASRPQDRQFILSSKKLLLSDSGFYLCAWSLGQGYGYTFGSGTRLTVV.

This clone came up a few times. This chain connects TRBV30 to TRBJ2-3, with 8 bases fitting TRBD2. The germline V gene encodes CDR1 GTSNPN and CDR2 SVGIG (reference sequence). V dropped 4 bases and J dropped 8; count of bases not matched to a gene: 11. The CDR3 runs to 14 residues. The DNA of the CDR3 is TGTGCCTGGAATCGGGGGGGAGAGATAGGTACGCAGTATTTT. Its translation: CAWNRGGEIGTQYF.

The V call is TRBV24-1, the J call TRBJ2-3, with a weak D call TRBD2 (6 bases). The germline V gene has CDR1 KGHDR and CDR2 SFDVKD. This CDR3 is built from 14 residues. Trimming removed 3 bases from V and 6 bases from J, with 12 bases in between. CDR3 protein: CATSDGPGLDTQYF. The CDR3 coding sequence is TGTGCCACCAGTGATGGCCCGGGACTTGATACGCAGTATTTT.

The chain has TRBV27 and TRBJ2-5, with TRBD2 matching over 11 bases. This CDR3 has 16 amino acids. Germline lookup yields CDR1 MNHEY and CDR2 SMNVEV (reference sequence). J lost 1 base, V lost 3 bases, and 4 bases had no gene match. The CDR3 coding sequence is TGTGCCAGCAGTTTCGGGCTAGCGGGGGGCCAAGAGACCCAGTACTTC. Its protein product is CASSFGLAGGQETQYF.

The V gene is TRBV7-2, the J gene TRBJ1-2; possibly TRBD1 for D (6 bases). The CDR3 extends over 12 amino acids. Germline V lookup: CDR1 SGHTA, CDR2 FQGNSA. V lost 6 bases and J 8 bases, leaving 13 bases between the germline ends. The CDR3 DNA is TGTGCCAGCAGTCGACAGGAGGTCGGCTACACCTTC. Protein product: CASSRQEVGYTF.

The rearrangement joins TRBV13 to TRBJ1-4, with 10 bases fitting TRBD1. CDR3 length equals 19 residues. The germline gives CDR1 PRHDT, CDR2 FYEKMQ (reference sequence). V lost 5 bases and J lost 0; bases outside the gene matches: 12. The CDR3, as DNA: TGTGCCAGCAGCCCCAGCCCGGGACAGGGGTTTTCAACTAATGAAAAACTGTTTTTT. Residues: CASSPSPGQGFSTNEKLFF.

The chain joins TRBV5-3 to TRBJ1-2; D remains ambiguous. TRBV5-3 has ORF status, its function being uncertain. V was trimmed by 0 bases and J by 2 bases, leaving 11 bases between them. The CDR3 length is 15 residues. The CDR3 DNA sequence: TGTGCCAGAAGCTTGGTTTTGCGACAAAACTATGGCTACACCTTC. Translated, it gives CARSLVLRQNYGYTF.